The 5 T cell receptor beta chains below were found in one sample sequenced in a study of Graves' ophthalmopathy and Graves' hyperthyroidism. The TCR beta CDR3 regions underwent amplification from RNA transcripts. In the first round, RT-PCR was carried out with HTBI primers, and a multiplex PCR formed the second round. One entry per CDR3 protein, called by TCRdb with MiXCR from the multiplex PCR reads. The sample contains about 220,000 distinct CDR3 sequences, 20% to 25% of which appear only once. The specimen sequenced was peripheral blood. Receptors originate from a woman aged 45-60 years with Graves' ophthalmopathy.

The count of this clonotype is one. The V and J genes are TRBV6-2 or TRBV6-3 and TRBJ2-7; 7 positions match TRBD2. Germline V CDR1 and CDR2: MNHEY, SVGEGT. The V and J ends lost 2 bases and 2 bases, in that order; junction bases with no gene match: 6. The CDR3 covers 15 residues. In DNA form, the CDR3 reads TGTGCCAGCAGTTACGCGCGGGAGTTCGCCTACGAGCAGTACTTC. Translating it yields CASSYAREFAYEQYF.

There are many counts of this clonotype. V is TRBV3-1 and J is TRBJ2-7; 8 bases are shared with TRBD2. The V and J ends lost 4 bases and 5 bases, in that order; junction bases with no gene match: 13. CDR3 size: 16 residues. Germline V gene data show CDR1 as LGHDT and CDR2 as YNNKEL (reference sequence). CDR3 DNA: TGTGCCAGCAGCCGGTCTCCGAGCGGGAGAATCAACGAGCAGTACTTC. This translates into CASSRSPSGRINEQYF.

The chain links TRBV7-3 to TRBJ2-5; 9 positions agree with TRBD2. Germline CDR1 is SGHTA and CDR2 is FQGTGA. The CDR3 runs 15 residues. V lost 2 bases to trimming and J lost 2 bases; unmatched junction nucleotides: 3. CDR3: CASSLAGGRQETQYF. CDR3 bases: TGTGCCAGCAGCTTAGCGGGAGGGAGGCAAGAGACCCAGTACTTC.

This clonotype was counted between two and nine times. This sequence may be a read error, since a much larger clone differs from it by one base. The chain's CDR3 is CAISPRGAARSPLHF. CDR3 nucleotide sequence: TGTGCCATCAGTCCTCGGGGTGCAGCTCGATCACCCCTCCACTTT. V is TRBV10-3 and J is TRBJ1-6; D uncertain. The germline CDR1 and CDR2 sequences are ENHRY and SYGVKD. V was shortened by 5 bases and J by 10 bases, with 18 bases between the two germline ends. This CDR3 contains 15 residues.

The genes are TRBV30 and TRBJ2-7, with TRBD2 matching over 9 bases. Per germline, CDR1 GTSNPN and CDR2 SVGIG (reference sequence). J lost 4 bases, V lost 2 bases, and 3 bases had no gene match. This CDR3 has 13 residues. In nucleotides, the CDR3 is TGTGCCTGGAGTCCGGGACTAGCTTACGAGCAGTACTTC. It encodes CAWSPGLAYEQYF.